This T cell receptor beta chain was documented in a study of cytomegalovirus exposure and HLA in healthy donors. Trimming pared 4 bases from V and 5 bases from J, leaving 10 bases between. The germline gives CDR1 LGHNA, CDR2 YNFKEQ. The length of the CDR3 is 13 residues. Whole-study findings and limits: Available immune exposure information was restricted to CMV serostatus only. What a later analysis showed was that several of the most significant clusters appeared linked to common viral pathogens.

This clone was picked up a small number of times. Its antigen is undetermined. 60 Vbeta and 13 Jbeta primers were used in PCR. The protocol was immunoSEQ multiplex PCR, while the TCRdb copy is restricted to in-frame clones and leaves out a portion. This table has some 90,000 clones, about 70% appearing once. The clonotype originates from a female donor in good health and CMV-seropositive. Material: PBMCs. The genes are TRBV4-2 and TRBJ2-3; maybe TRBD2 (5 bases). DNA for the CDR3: TGTGCCAGCAGCCCCGTCCGGGAAGATACGCAGTATTTT. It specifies CASSPVREDTQYF.